This TCR beta chain was identified in a study of shared clonotypes between healthy human individuals. TCRdb's table, derived via immunoSEQ multiplex PCR, lists solely in-frame clones and lacks some. The sample holds some 2 million clones, about 95% seen once. The V gene end was trimmed by 1 base and the J gene end by 3 bases; junction bases not matched to a gene: 5. Looked up from germline, CDR1 is SGHAT and CDR2 is FQNNGV. CDR3 length: 16 residues. Naive CD8 cells, CD45RO-negative and positively selected for CCR7, excluded terminally differentiated effector memory CD45RA+ cells. Those who donated, Caucasian adults without exception, all lived in Nashville, Tennessee.

V usage is TRBV11-2 and J usage is TRBJ2-1, with TRBD2 identical over 8 bases. This clonotype originated in a young man in good health. Sequenced sample: naive CD8+ T cells sorted from blood. CDR3 residues: CASSLVRAGVYNEQFF. CDR3 DNA: TGTGCCAGCAGCTTAGTCCGAGCGGGGGTCTACAATGAGCAGTTCTTC.